The 2 T cell receptor beta chains listed next were all sequenced from one sample in a study of blood T cell repertoires in COVID-19. Data came from immunoSEQ multiplex PCR; TCRdb stores just in-frame clones and leaves some out. The data hold 80,000 to 100,000 clones, with roughly 84% observed a single time. Material: peripheral blood. The receptor set was obtained from a woman aged 60 to 75 in a cohort sampled during active or convalescent COVID-19.

The chain is built from TRBV2 and TRBJ2-5; a weak D match, TRBD2 (6 bases). The ends were cut back, 2 bases at V and 5 bases at J, with 18 bases in the middle. Per germline, CDR1 SNHLY and CDR2 FYNNEI. The CDR3 totals 16 residues. The CDR3 DNA sequence: TGTGCCAGCAGTGAATTGGGCCGCCGGGGGAGGGAGACCCAGTACTTC. This sequence encodes CASSELGRRGRETQYF.

The chain combines TRBV18 with TRBJ2-5; a weak D match, TRBD1 (6 bases). Trimming cost V 3 bases and J 5 bases, with 16 bases left between them. The germline CDR1 and CDR2 sequences are KGHSH and LQKENI. The CDR3 sequence is 15 residues long. CDR3 region: CASSPGQGLRETQYF. CDR3 bases: TGTGCCAGCTCACCTGGGCAGGGGTTGCGCGAGACCCAGTACTTC.